Sequencing of this T cell receptor beta chain was carried out in a study of OX40 agonist ivuxolimab in advanced cancers. Overall study context: With ivuxolimab, an agonistic anti-OX40 (CD134) antibody, patients were treated. Partial responses were achieved by three patients, of whom one had hepatocellular carcinoma and two had cutaneous melanoma. Cohort: 80% to 90% men, mean age approximately 66, aged roughly 23 to 79.

Comment on this clone: Its antigen is unidentified.

The CDR3 loop spans 14 amino acids. CDR1 is MNHNS and CDR2 is SASEGT in the germline V gene. V was trimmed by 3 bases and J by 4 bases, leaving 12 bases between them. Profiling relied on immunoSEQ multiplex PCR, and the TCRdb table lists in-frame clones only, not all of them. The sample has tens of thousands of clones, 75% to 90% seen once. Findings and caveats of the study: Both blood CD4+ and CD8+ T cells showed clonal growth by week 6 at 0.1 to 3.0 mg/kg.

The chain employs TRBV6-1 and TRBJ1-2; no reliable D call. The clonotype comes from an adult with an advanced solid tumor such as melanoma, head and neck, liver or kidney cancer. The sequencing here drew on CD4+ or CD8+ T cells sorted from blood, taken in a trial of the OX40 agonist ivuxolimab. CDR3 nucleotides: TGTGCCAGCAGTGACCCGCCATACTTCTATGGCTACACCTTC. It translates to CASSDPPYFYGYTF.